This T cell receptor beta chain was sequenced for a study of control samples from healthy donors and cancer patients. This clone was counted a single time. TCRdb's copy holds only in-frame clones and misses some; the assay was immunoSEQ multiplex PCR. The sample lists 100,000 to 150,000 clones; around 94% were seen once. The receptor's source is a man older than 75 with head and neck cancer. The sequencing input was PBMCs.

The CDR3 region is CASRKDILQETQYF. The DNA of the CDR3 is TGTGCCAGTAGGAAGGACATACTCCAAGAGACCCAGTACTTC. The chain carries TRBV5-8 and TRBJ2-5; D possibly corresponds to TRBD1 (5 bases). The germline gives CDR1 SGHTS, CDR2 YDEGEE. The CDR3 totals 14 residues. Deletions cut 8 bases from V and 1 base from J, with 15 bases between.